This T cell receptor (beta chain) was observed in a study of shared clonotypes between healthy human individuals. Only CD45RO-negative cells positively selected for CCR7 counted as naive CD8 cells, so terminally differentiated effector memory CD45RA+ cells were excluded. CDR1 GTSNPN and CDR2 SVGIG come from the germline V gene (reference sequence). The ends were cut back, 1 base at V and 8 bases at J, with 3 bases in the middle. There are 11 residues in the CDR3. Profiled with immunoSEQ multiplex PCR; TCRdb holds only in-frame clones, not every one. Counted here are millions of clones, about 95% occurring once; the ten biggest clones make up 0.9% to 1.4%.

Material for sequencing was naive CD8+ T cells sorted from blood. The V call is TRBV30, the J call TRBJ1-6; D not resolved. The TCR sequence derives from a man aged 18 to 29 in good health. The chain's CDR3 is CAWSEDSPLHF. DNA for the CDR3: TGTGCCTGGAGTGAAGATTCACCCCTCCACTTT.